This T cell receptor (beta chain) comes out of a study of response to subunit inactivated influenza vaccine (dated by TCRdb to the late 2010s). Study-wide context: To follow how T cells responded to a trivalent subunit inactivated influenza vaccine, the researchers relied on deep quantitative profiling of the T cell receptor repertoire. Results and caveats for the whole study, not just this receptor: The authors proposed that each seasonal influenza vaccination may bring in only a limited number of new T cells.

Receptors were amplified or captured by RT-PCR. TCRdb shows the sequencer as Illumina HiSeq 2500. The public reads were reprocessed in TCRdb via fastp at Q25 and MiXCR, keeping in-frame beta chains. Rows are unified per CDR3 protein, each entry keeping the most common DNA and genes. Counted in this sample were approximately 250,000 distinct CDR3 sequences; about 12% of them appeared once. Over 6.5% of the sample comes from the top ten. Notes on this clonotype: Its antigen has not been determined. The record has no base qualities; no much larger clone is one base away.

The material sequenced was non-naive T cells sorted from PBMCs, taken approximately 15 days before vaccination. The sample's cell subset or site label is to be understood as: memory T cell fraction. The receptor's source is a man aged 50 to 59 who received an inactivated influenza vaccine. Donor details come from another sample of the same person, matched by shared clones.

Read as DNA, the sequence is TGTGCCAGCAGCTTAGTCAGGGGCCGCCGATTTTTGGAGACCCAGTACTTC. This encodes CASSLVRGRRFLETQYF. The chain was built from TRBV7-9 and TRBJ2-5; the D gene is perhaps TRBD1, from 6 matching bases. CDR1 SEHNR and CDR2 FQNEAQ are derived from the germline V gene (reference sequence). V drops 1 base and J drops 5 bases, leaving 20 bases in between. The CDR3 measures 17 amino acids from cysteine to phenylalanine. Kept here is only the CDR3 DNA, which spans 51 bases and is read in frame from base 1.